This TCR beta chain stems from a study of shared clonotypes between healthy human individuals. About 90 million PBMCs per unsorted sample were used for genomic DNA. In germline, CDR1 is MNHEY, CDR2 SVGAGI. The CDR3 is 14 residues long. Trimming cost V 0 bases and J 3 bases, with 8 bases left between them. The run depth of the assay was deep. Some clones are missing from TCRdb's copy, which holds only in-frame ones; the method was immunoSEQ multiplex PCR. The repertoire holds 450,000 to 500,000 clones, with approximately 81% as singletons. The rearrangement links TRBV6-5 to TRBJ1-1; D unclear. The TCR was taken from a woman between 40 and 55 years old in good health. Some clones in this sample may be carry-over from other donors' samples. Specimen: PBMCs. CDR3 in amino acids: CASSYSRGYTEAFF. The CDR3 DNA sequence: TGTGCCAGCAGTTACTCGCGGGGTTACACTGAAGCTTTCTTT.